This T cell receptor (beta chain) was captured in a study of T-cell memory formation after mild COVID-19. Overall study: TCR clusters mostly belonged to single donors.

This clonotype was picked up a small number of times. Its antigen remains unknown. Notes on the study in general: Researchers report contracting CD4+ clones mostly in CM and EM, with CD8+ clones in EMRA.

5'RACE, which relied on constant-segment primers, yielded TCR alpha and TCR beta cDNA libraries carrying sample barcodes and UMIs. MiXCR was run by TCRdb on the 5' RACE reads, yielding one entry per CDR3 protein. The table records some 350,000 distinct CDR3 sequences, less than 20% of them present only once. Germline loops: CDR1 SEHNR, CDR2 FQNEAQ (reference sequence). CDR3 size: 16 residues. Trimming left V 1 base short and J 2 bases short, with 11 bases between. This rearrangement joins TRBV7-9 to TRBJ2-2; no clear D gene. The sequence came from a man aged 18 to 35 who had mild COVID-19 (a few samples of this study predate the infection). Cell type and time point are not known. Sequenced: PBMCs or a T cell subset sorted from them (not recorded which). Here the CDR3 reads CASSLVSRVNTGELFF. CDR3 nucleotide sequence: TGTGCCAGCAGCTTAGTTTCTCGAGTTAACACCGGGGAGCTGTTTTTT. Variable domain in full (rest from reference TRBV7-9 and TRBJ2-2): DTGVSQNPRHKITKRGQNVTFRCDPISEHNRLYWYRQTLGQGPEFLTYFQNEAQLEKSRLLSDRFSAERPKGSFSTLEIQRTEQGDSAMYLCASSLVSRVNTGELFFGEGSRLTVL.